The next 17 T cell receptor beta chains were all read from a single sample in a study of early T cells in non-severe SARS-CoV-2 infection. TCRdb re-derived calls from the 5' RACE reads in MiXCR, one entry per CDR3 protein. The sample shows 87,000 or so distinct CDR3 sequences, less than 15% of them seen only once. The sequencing sample was made of whole blood. These receptors were taken from an adult who was a healthcare worker with PCR-confirmed SARS-CoV-2 infection or an uninfected control (not recorded which).

The V gene is TRBV11-2, the J gene TRBJ2-1; 7 bases match TRBD2. Germline loops: CDR1 SGHAT, CDR2 FQNNGV. The CDR3 runs 15 residues. V lost 5 bases, J lost 7 bases, and 11 bases stayed unmatched. The CDR3 loop is CASSLPLTSWNEQFF. The CDR3 region has the DNA TGTGCCAGCAGCCTCCCCCTGACTAGCTGGAATGAGCAGTTCTTC.

This clonotype has only a few counts. The V call is TRBV6-2 or TRBV6-3, the J call TRBJ2-7; D call uncertain. Germline V gene sequence: CDR1 MNHEY, CDR2 SVGEGT. Trimming stripped 5 bases from V and 2 bases from J, with 7 bases between. The CDR3 is made up of 12 amino acids. Here the CDR3 reads CASSGRPYEQYF. For the CDR3, the DNA is TGTGCCAGCAGTGGGCGGCCCTACGAGCAGTACTTC.

This clonotype was counted between two and nine times. The chain is built from TRBV19 and TRBJ1-5; 7 nucleotides align to TRBD1. The CDR3 is 14 residues long. The germline CDR1 and CDR2 sequences are LNHDA and SQIVND (reference sequence). The V gene end was trimmed by 7 bases and the J gene end by 2 bases; junction bases not matched to a gene: 5. This CDR3 is CASIPGTGNQPQHF. The CDR3 nucleotides read TGTGCCAGTATCCCCGGGACAGGCAATCAGCCCCAGCATTTT.

The gene calls are TRBV29-1 and TRBJ2-2; D not resolved. This CDR3 has 14 residues. The ends were cut back, 1 base at V and 0 bases at J, with 6 bases in the middle. Germline CDR1 reads SQVTM; CDR2 reads ANQGSEA. The CDR3 coding sequence is TGCAGCGTTGAAGCCAGCACGAACACCGGGGAGCTGTTTTTT. Encoded protein: CSVEASTNTGELFF.

J is TRBJ2-7 and V is TRBV28; 7 bases align to TRBD1. Per the germline V gene, CDR1 is MDHEN and CDR2 is SYDVKM. The CDR3 consists of 13 residues. Germline trimming cut 6 bases from V and 2 bases from J; bases unmatched to any gene: 4. This CDR3 reads CASRGTDAYEQYF. CDR3 nucleotide sequence: TGTGCCAGCAGGGGGACAGACGCCTACGAGCAGTACTTC.

A remark on this clonotype: Sequence at one end of the junction differs from germline and may be a read error. The chain is built from TRBV7-2 and TRBJ1-1; D not certain. This CDR3 is built from 16 residues. The germline gives CDR1 SGHTA, CDR2 FQGNSA. The CDR3 DNA reads as TGTGTCAGCTATGAAGGCACTGCGGTTCTGAACACTGAAGCTTTCTTT. As protein: CVSYEGTAVLNTEAFF.

This clonotype has just a few counts. V gene TRBV6-5 combines with J gene TRBJ2-3; 9 nucleotides line up with TRBD1. Trimming removed 4 bases from V and 1 base from J; junction bases left unmatched: 12. The length of the CDR3 is 18 residues. The germline gives CDR1 MNHEY, CDR2 SVGAGI. Written as DNA, the CDR3 is TGTGCCAGCAGTTTAGACAGGGGGGCACTCCTTGGCACAGATACGCAGTATTTT. Protein: CASSLDRGALLGTDTQYF.

There are a few counts of this clonotype. The chain has TRBV9 and TRBJ1-2; possibly TRBD1 for D (5 bases). Deletions cut 0 bases from V and 3 bases from J, with 9 bases between. CDR1 and CDR2 from the germline V gene are SGDLS and YYNGEE. The CDR3 is 14 residues long. CDR3 bases: TGTGCCAGCAGCGTAGGAACAGGATACTATGGCTACACCTTC. Its protein product is CASSVGTGYYGYTF.

V is TRBV29-1 and J is TRBJ2-5; possibly TRBD2 for D (6 bases). The CDR3 is made up of 15 amino acids. Germline V gene data show CDR1 as SQVTM and CDR2 as ANQGSEA. V was shortened by 3 bases and J by 3 bases, with 17 bases between the two germline ends. DNA for the CDR3: TGCAGCGTTGATAGGAGCCTAGCGATAGAAGAGACCCAGTACTTC. Amino acid sequence: CSVDRSLAIEETQYF.

This clonotype was recorded many times. The genes are TRBV7-8 and TRBJ2-1; D is possibly TRBD2 (6 bases). Germline CDR1 reads SGHVS; CDR2 reads FQNEAQ. Trimming took off 2 bases at V and 8 bases at J, with 13 bases between the two ends. This CDR3 spans 14 amino acids. The CDR3 here is CASSLRASEHEQFF. In nucleotides, the CDR3 is TGTGCCAGCAGCTTACGGGCTAGCGAGCATGAGCAGTTCTTC.

The genes are TRBV20-1 and TRBJ1-4; no clear D gene. Germline V lookup: CDR1 DFQATT, CDR2 SNEGSKA (reference sequence). CDR3 length: 16 amino acids. Trimming shortened V by 1 base and J by 0 bases, and 12 bases separated the two germline ends. Here the CDR3 DNA reads TGCAGTGCTAGAGCTCTCACCCGACCAACTAATGAAAAACTGTTTTTT. The encoded protein is CSARALTRPTNEKLFF.

This rearrangement joins TRBV7-8 to TRBJ1-5; D is unclear. The CDR3 runs 17 residues. CDR1 and CDR2 (germline): SGHVS, FQNEAQ. The V gene lost 3 bases and the J gene lost 7 bases, with 22 bases spanning the gap. CDR3 sequence: CASSFGLGMNGLQPQHF. CDR3 nucleotides: TGTGCCAGCAGCTTCGGACTGGGGATGAACGGCCTACAGCCCCAGCATTTT.

The chain joins TRBV12-3 or TRBV12-4 to TRBJ1-1; D might be TRBD1 (5 bases). This CDR3 has 13 residues. Trimming pared 1 base from V and 6 bases from J, leaving 9 bases between. CDR3 nucleotides: TGTGCCAGCAGTTTAGTATGGGGCGCTGAAGCTTTCTTT. It translates to CASSLVWGAEAFF.

The chain is built from TRBV14 and TRBJ2-5; D is tentatively TRBD1 or TRBD2 (6 bases each). The CDR3 contains 17 residues. Germline loops: CDR1 SGHDN, CDR2 FVKESK. V gave up 0 bases and J gave up 5 bases, with 19 bases separating them. The CDR3 sequence: CASSQDLPGAGQETQYF. CDR3 sequence (DNA): TGTGCCAGCAGCCAAGATCTCCCGGGGGCAGGACAGGAGACCCAGTACTTC.

The CDR3 DNA reads TGTGCCAGCAGTCTCAACGGGGGGGCTTATGGCTACACCTTC. Residues: CASSLNGGAYGYTF. The chain is built from TRBV27 and TRBJ1-2; the D gene is possibly TRBD1 (6 bases). This CDR3 spans 14 amino acids. Germline V gene data show CDR1 as MNHEY and CDR2 as SMNVEV (reference sequence). The V end lost 5 bases, the J end lost 5 bases, and 15 bases lay between the germline ends.

This clonotype qualifies as medium-sized. This chain joins TRBV11-2 and TRBJ2-7; 7 positions match TRBD2. CDR3 length equals 12 residues. Per germline, CDR1 SGHAT and CDR2 FQNNGV. Unmatched junction bases numbered 0, after V lost 5 bases and J lost 2 bases. CDR3 DNA: TGTGCCAGCAGCGGGGGGGCCTACGAGCAGTACTTC. It yields the protein CASSGGAYEQYF.

V is TRBV7-2 and J is TRBJ2-3, with 7 bases lining up with TRBD2. Trimming at V came to 7 bases and at J to 0 bases, leaving 4 bases not matched to a gene. Per germline, CDR1 SGHTA and CDR2 FQGNSA. CDR3 length: 14 residues. In nucleotides, the CDR3 is TGTGCCAGCATCGGACTAGTAAGCACAGATACGCAGTATTTT. Protein product: CASIGLVSTDTQYF.